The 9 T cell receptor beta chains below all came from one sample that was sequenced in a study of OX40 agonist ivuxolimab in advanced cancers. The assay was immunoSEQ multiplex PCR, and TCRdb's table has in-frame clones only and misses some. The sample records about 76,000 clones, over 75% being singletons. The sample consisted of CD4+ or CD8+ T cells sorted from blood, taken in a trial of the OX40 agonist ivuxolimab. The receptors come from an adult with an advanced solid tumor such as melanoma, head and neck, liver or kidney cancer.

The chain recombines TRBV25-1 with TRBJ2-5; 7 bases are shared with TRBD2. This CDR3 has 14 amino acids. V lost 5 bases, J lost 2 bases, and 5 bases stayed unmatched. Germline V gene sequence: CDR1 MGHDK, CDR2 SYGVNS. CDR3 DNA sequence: TGTGCCAGCAGTCGACTAGCCGTACAAGAGACCCAGTACTTC. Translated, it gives CASSRLAVQETQYF.

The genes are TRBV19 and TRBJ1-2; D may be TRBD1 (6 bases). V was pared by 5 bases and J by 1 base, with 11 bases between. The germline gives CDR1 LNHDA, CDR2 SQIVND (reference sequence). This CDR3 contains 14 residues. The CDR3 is CASSSQGFNYGYTF. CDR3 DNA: TGTGCCAGTAGTTCACAGGGATTTAACTATGGCTACACCTTC.

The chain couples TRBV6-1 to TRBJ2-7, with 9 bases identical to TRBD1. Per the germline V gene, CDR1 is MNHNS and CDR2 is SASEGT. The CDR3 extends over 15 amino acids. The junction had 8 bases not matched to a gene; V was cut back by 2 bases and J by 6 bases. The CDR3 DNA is TGTGCCAGCAGTGAAATGGGACAGGGTCTCGGCGAGCAGTACTTC. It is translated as CASSEMGQGLGEQYF.

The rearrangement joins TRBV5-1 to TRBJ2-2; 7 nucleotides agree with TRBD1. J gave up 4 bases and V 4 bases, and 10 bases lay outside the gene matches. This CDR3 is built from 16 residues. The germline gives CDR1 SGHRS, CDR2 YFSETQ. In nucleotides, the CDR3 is TGCGCCAGCAGCCATAAACAGGGGTTGAGCACCGGGGAGCTGTTTTTT. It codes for CASSHKQGLSTGELFF. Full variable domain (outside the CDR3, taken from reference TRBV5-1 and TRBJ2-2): KAGVTQTPRYLIKTRGQQVTLSCSPISGHRSVSWYQQTPGQGLQFLFEYFSETQRNKGNFPGRFSGRQFSNSRSEMNVSTLELGDSALYLCASSHKQGLSTGELFFGEGSRLTVL.

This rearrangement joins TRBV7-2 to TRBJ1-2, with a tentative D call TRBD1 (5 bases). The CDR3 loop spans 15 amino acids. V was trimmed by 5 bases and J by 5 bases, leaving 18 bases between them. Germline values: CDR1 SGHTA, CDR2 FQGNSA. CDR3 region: CASSPGRPVLYGYTF. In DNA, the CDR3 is TGTGCCAGCAGCCCGGGACGGCCGGTGTTATATGGCTACACCTTC. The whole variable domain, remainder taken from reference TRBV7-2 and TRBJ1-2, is GAGVSQSPSNKVTEKGKDVELRCDPISGHTALYWYRQSLGQGLEFLIYFQGNSAPDKSGLPSDRFSAERTGGSVSTLTIQRTQQEDSAVYLCASSPGRPVLYGYTFGSGTRLTVV.

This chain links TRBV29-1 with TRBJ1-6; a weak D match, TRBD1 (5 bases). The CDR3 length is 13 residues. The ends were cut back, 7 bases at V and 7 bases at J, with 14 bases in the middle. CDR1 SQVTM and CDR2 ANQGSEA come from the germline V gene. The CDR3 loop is CSARVSANSPLHF. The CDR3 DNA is TGCAGCGCCAGGGTCTCAGCAAATTCACCCCTCCACTTT. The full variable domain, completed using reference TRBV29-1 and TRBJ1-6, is SAVISQKPSRDICQRGTSLTIQCQVDSQVTMMFWYRQQPGQSLTLIATANQGSEATYESGFVIDKFPISRPNLTFSTLTVSNMSPEDSSIYLCSARVSANSPLHFGNGTRLTVT.

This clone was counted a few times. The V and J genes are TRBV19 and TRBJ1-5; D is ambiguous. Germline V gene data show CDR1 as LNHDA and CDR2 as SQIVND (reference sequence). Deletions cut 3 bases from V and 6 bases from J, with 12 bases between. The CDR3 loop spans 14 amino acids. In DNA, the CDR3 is TGTGCCAGTAGTATGGCCTCCCGAGGTCAGCCCCAGCATTTT. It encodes CASSMASRGQPQHF.

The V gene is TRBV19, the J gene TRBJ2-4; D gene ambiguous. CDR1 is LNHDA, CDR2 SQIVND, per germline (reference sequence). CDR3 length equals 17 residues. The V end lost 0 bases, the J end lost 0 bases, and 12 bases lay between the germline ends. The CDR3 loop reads CASSIDRRLVAKNIQYF. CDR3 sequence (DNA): TGTGCCAGTAGTATAGATCGACGGTTAGTAGCCAAAAACATTCAGTACTTC. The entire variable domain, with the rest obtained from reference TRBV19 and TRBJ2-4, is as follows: DGGITQSPKYLFRKEGQNVTLSCEQNLNHDAMYWYRQDPGQGLRLIYYSQIVNDFQKGDIAEGYSVSREKKESFPLTVTSAQKNPTAFYLCASSIDRRLVAKNIQYFGAGTRLSVL.

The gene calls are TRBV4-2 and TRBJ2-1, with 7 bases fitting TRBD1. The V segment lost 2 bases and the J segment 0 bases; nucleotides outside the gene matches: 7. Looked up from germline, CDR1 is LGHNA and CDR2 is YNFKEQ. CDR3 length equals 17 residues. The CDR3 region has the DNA TGTGCCAGCAGCCAACGCCGGACAGGACTCTCCTACAATGAGCAGTTCTTC. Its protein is CASSQRRTGLSYNEQFF.